This is a list of T cell receptor beta chains from one sample in a study of cytomegalovirus exposure and HLA in healthy donors. Clones were sequenced by immunoSEQ multiplex PCR, and TCRdb holds only the in-frame ones, with some missing. The profile shows under 200,000 clones, about three quarters of them singletons. Sequencing used PBMCs. The receptors were sampled from a female donor in good health and CMV-seronegative. CDR3s include the opening cysteine and the closing phenylalanine or tryptophan. Each record gives: clone size, V gene, D gene, J gene, CDR3 DNA, CDR3 protein. The D gene is left open where the match is weak. Size is stated for part of the rows, as once, few or many counts, or as a class when the clone is expanded.

>-|TRBV30|-|TRBJ1-5
TGTGCCTGGAGTGTACTGGGGCAGGGATGGGCGCCCCAGCATTTT
CAWSVLGQGWAPQHF
>-|TRBV5-8|-|TRBJ1-4
TGTGCCAGCAGCTTGTTGCCCTTGGGGGCAGCCGATGCAACTAATGAAAACCTGTTTTTT
CASSLLPLGAADATNENLFF
>few|TRBV5-1|TRBD2|TRBJ2-2
TGCGCCAGCAGCCCGACTCTGAGCGGGGGGAACACCGGGGAGCTGTTTTTT
CASSPTLSGGNTGELFF
>-|TRBV18|TRBD1|TRBJ2-7
TGTGCCAGCTCACCAGGGACAGCCAAAACCTACGAGCAGTACTTC
CASSPGTAKTYEQYF
>-|TRBV7-9|TRBD1|TRBJ1-2
TGTGCCAGCTTGGGACAGACTAACTATGGCTACACCTTC
CASLGQTNYGYTF
>-|TRBV19|-|TRBJ1-5
TGTGCCAGTAGTATGGCTGACAGTCAGCCCCAGCATTTT
CASSMADSQPQHF
>-|TRBV7-9|TRBD2|TRBJ2-7
TGTCCCACACTCCGGGGGGTTTACTTC
CPTLRGVYF
>-|TRBV11-2|TRBD2|TRBJ2-7
TGTGCCAGCAGAAAGACTAGCGGGGGGTGGTACGAGCAGTACTTC
CASRKTSGGWYEQYF
>-|TRBV5-4|TRBD1|TRBJ1-1
TGTGCCAGCAGCTTGATAGCAGGGGGCCGGGCTTTCTTT
CASSLIAGGRAFF
>-|TRBV28|-|TRBJ2-7
TGTGCCAGCAGGTACCGCGCGAGGTCCTACCCCTACGAGCAGTACTTC
CASRYRARSYPYEQYF
>-|TRBV5-5|-|TRBJ1-1
TGTGCCAGCAGCCCTATTACCGGGACAACCATGAACACTGAAGCTTTCTTT
CASSPITGTTMNTEAFF
>-|TRBV7-2|-|TRBJ2-1
TGTGCCAGCGGGGGGACAGCCGCCTACAATGAGCAGTTCTTC
CASGGTAAYNEQFF
>-|TRBV7-3|TRBD2|TRBJ2-5
TGTGCCAGCGGGGGAGGGGACGGGGAGACCCAGTACTTC
CASGGGDGETQYF
>-|TRBV7-2|-|TRBJ2-3
TGTGCCAGCAGCCCCCAACCGGGACACACAGATACGCAGTATTTT
CASSPQPGHTDTQYF
>once|TRBV9|TRBD1|TRBJ2-3
TGTGCCAGCAGCACCATGACAGGGGATACGCAGTATTTT
CASSTMTGDTQYF
>-|TRBV28|-|TRBJ2-5
TGTGCCAGCAGTTTGCGACTAGTCAGGGATGGTGGTGAGGAGACCCAGTACTTC
CASSLRLVRDGGEETQYF
>-|TRBV11-2|-|TRBJ2-7
TGTGCCAGCAGCTTAGGGGGGCGCGAGCAGTACTTC
CASSLGGREQYF
>-|TRBV27|TRBD2|TRBJ2-7
TGTGCCAGCAGCCCGCGAGGGGCGGGAGACCCCTCCTACGAGCAGTACTTC
CASSPRGAGDPSYEQYF
>-|TRBV18|-|TRBJ2-7
TGTGCCAGCTCACCAGGGTTAGACAGCTACGAGCAGTACTTC
CASSPGLDSYEQYF
>-|TRBV27|TRBD2|TRBJ2-7
TGTGCCAGCAGTTTGACTAGCGGGAGATCCCACGAGCAGTACTTC
CASSLTSGRSHEQYF
>-|TRBV28|TRBD2|TRBJ2-7
TGTGCCACCTTAACTAGCGGGAGGTCCCTCGAGCAGTACTTC
CATLTSGRSLEQYF
>-|TRBV18|TRBD1|TRBJ2-1
TGTGCCAGCTCACCCACAGGGGGCGACTACAATGAGCAGTTCTTC
CASSPTGGDYNEQFF
>-|TRBV5-1|-|TRBJ2-5
TGCGCCAGCAGCCCCCGGACAGATCCGGAGACCCAGTACTTC
CASSPRTDPETQYF
>-|TRBV6-5|-|TRBJ1-6
TGTGCCAGCACTTTTGACAGAAGAAATAATTCACCCCTCCACTTT
CASTFDRRNNSPLHF
>few|TRBV4-2|TRBD2|TRBJ2-2
TGTGCCAGCAGCCAATTAAGCGGGAGTACCGGGGAGCTGTTTTTT
CASSQLSGSTGELFF
>few|TRBV10-1|-|TRBJ1-1
TGCGCCAGCAGCTCATCACGGGGGGGGCTCACTGAAGCTTTCTTT
CASSSSRGGLTEAFF
>-|TRBV18|-|TRBJ1-1
TGTGCCAGCTCACCCAGCGGGGGCGGATCTGAAGCTTTCTTT
CASSPSGGGSEAFF
>-|TRBV19|TRBD1|TRBJ2-2
TGTGCCAGTATTAGGGACAGCGTGAGCGGGGAGCTGTTTTTT
CASIRDSVSGELFF
>-|TRBV7-9|TRBD1|TRBJ1-1
TGTGCCAGCAGCCAAAAGACAGGGGGTCATATGAACACTGAAGCTTTCTTT
CASSQKTGGHMNTEAFF
>-|TRBV27|-|TRBJ1-5
TGTGCCAGCAGTTCCAGACAGCGCAATCAGCCCCAGCATTTT
CASSSRQRNQPQHF
>-|TRBV4-1|-|TRBJ2-3
TGCGCCAGCAGCCAAACCGGGACTTTGGGAGATACGCAGTATTTT
CASSQTGTLGDTQYF
>-|TRBV4-2|TRBD2|TRBJ2-2
TGTGCCAGCAGCCAAGAGAGCGGGAACACGGGCCGCCACTACACCGGGGAGCTGTTTTTT
CASSQESGNTGRHYTGELFF
>-|TRBV9|-|TRBJ2-7
TGTGCCAGCAGCGTAGGGCTTCACCCCTACGAGCAGTACTTC
CASSVGLHPYEQYF
>-|TRBV18|-|TRBJ1-2
TGTGCCAGCTCACCACCGGAGGGAGGCTACACCTTC
CASSPPEGGYTF
>few|TRBV6-1|-|TRBJ2-7
TGTGCCAGCAGGGGCGGGGCCGAGCAGTACTTC
CASRGGAEQYF
>-|TRBV28|TRBD1|TRBJ1-4
TGTGCCAGCAGTTTACTGACAGGGGGGGGTGAAAAACTGTTTTTT
CASSLLTGGGEKLFF
>-|TRBV5-1|-|TRBJ1-2
TGCGCCAGCAGCCCGGGGGAAGCTGGCTACACCTTC
CASSPGEAGYTF
>-|TRBV6-5|-|TRBJ1-2
TGTGCCAGCAGTTACGGGGCTCTGGATGGCTACACCTTC
CASSYGALDGYTF